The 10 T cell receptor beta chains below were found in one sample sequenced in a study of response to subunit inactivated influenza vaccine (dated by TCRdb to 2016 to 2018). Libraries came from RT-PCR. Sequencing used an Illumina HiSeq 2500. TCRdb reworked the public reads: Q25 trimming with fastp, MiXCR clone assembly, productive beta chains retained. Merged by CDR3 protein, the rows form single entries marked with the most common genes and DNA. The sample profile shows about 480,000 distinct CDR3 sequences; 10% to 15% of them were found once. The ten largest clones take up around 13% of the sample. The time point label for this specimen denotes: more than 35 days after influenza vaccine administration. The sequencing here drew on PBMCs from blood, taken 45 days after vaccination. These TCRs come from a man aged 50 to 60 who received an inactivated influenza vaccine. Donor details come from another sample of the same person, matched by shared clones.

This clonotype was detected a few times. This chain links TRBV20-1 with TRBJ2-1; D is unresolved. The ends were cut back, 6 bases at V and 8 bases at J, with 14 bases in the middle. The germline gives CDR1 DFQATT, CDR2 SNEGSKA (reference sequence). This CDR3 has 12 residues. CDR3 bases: TGCAGTGCCCAGATCTGGATCCATGAGCAGTTCTTC. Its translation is CSAQIWIHEQFF.

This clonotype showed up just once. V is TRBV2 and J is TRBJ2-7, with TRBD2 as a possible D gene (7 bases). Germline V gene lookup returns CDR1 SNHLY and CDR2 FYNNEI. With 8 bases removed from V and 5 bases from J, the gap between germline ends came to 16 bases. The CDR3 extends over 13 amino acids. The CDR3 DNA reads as TGTGCCAGCTGGGGGGGCCTGGTCCACGAGCAGTACTTC. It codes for CASWGGLVHEQYF. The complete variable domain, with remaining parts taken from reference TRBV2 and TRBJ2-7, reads EPEVTQTPSHQVTQMGQEVILRCVPISNHLYFYWYRQILGQKVEFLVSFYNNEISEKSEIFDDQFSVERPDGSNFTLKIRSTKLEDSAMYFCASWGGLVHEQYFGPGTRLTVT.

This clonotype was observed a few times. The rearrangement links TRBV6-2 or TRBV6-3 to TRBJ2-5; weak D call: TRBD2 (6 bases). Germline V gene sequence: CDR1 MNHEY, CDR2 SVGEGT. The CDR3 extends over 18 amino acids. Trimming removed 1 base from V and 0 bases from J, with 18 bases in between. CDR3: CASSYWIGLSTYQETQYF. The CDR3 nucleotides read TGTGCCAGCAGTTACTGGATAGGACTATCAACGTACCAAGAGACCCAGTACTTC.

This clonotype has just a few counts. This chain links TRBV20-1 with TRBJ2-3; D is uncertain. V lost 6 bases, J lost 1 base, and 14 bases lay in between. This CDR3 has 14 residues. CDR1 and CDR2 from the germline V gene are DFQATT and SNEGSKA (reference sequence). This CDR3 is CSAQLPSGTDTQYF. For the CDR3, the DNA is TGCAGTGCCCAACTGCCGTCGGGCACAGATACGCAGTATTTT.

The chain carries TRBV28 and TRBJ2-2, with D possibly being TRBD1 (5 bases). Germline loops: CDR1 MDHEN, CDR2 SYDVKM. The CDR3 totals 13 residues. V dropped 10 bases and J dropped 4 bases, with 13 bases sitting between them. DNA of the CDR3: TGTGCCATCCAGACAGTGAGCACCGGGGAGCTGTTTTTT. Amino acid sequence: CAIQTVSTGELFF.

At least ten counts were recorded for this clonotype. The CDR3 region is CASSLRGGYVADTQYF. CDR3 nucleotides: TGTGCCAGCAGCCTCCGGGGCGGCTATGTTGCAGATACGCAGTATTTT. V usage is TRBV6-2 or TRBV6-3 and J usage is TRBJ2-3; D tentatively reads TRBD1 or TRBD2 (5 bases each). Germline CDR1 reads MNHEY; CDR2 reads SVGEGT. The CDR3 covers 16 residues. V lost 6 bases and J lost 4, with 20 bases in between.

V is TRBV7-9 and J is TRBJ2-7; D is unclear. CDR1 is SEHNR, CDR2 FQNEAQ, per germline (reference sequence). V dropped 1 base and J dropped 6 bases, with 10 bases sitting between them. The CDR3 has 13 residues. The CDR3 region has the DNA TGTGCCAGCAGCTTAGATGTGGGGTCCGAGCAGTACTTC. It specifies CASSLDVGSEQYF.

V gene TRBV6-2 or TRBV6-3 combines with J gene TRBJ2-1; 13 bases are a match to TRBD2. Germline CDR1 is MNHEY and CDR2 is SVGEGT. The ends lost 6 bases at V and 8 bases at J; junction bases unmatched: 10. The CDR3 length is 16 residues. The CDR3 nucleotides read TGTGCCAGCAGCTGGACTAGCGGGGGCCCTGGGGATGAGCAGTTCTTC. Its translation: CASSWTSGGPGDEQFF.

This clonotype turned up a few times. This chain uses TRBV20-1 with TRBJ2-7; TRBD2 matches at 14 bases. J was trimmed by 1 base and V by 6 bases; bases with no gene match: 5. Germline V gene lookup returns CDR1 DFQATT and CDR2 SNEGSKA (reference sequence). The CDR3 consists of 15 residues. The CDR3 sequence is CSAGLAGARSYEQYF. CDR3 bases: TGCAGTGCGGGACTAGCGGGAGCGAGGTCCTACGAGCAGTACTTC.

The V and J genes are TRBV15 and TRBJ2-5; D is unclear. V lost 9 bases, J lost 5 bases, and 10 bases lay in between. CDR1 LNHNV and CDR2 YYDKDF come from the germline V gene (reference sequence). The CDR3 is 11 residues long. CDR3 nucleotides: TGTGCCACAGGAAGCGCGGAGACCCAGTACTTC. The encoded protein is CATGSAETQYF.